This T cell receptor beta chain was captured in a study of cytomegalovirus exposure and HLA in healthy donors. About the study: Genotyping showed roughly 83% of about 370 donors falling in the Caucasian-associated ancestry cluster. The study, taken as a whole, reports: Per a later analysis, HLA-associated TCR beta chains showed more clonal expansion than other, equally common TCR beta chains. Several V segments, TRBV6-2 and TRBV6-3 among them, could not be told apart and were dropped.

Both 60 Vbeta primers and 13 Jbeta primers went into the PCR. TCRdb keeps only in-frame clones here, not all; method: immunoSEQ multiplex PCR. The sample gives hundreds of thousands of clones, around 79% of which show up once; roughly 0.22% is in the top ten. V was trimmed by 0 bases and J by 4 bases, leaving 7 bases between them. CDR3 length equals 13 residues. Germline V gives CDR1 SGHNT, CDR2 YENEEA. Of note for this clone: Antigen specificity is unknown.

The sequencing input was PBMCs. The V gene is TRBV11-3, the J gene TRBJ2-7; D might be TRBD2 (5 bases). The TCR originated in a girl aged 2-9 years in good health and CMV-seronegative. As DNA, the CDR3 is TGTGCCAGCAGCTTAGAAGAGGGATACGAGCAGTACTTC. Its protein product is CASSLEEGYEQYF.